This T cell receptor beta chain was sequenced in a study of T cells expressing NK-cell markers. Study as a whole: HCMV serostatus: seven of eight sequenced donors positive, one negative.

Germline CDR1 and CDR2: SNHLY and FYNNEI. The CDR3 is 15 amino acids. TCRdb re-called the 5' RACE reads, yielding one record per CDR3 amino acid sequence without DNA. This sample's table has hundreds of thousands of distinct CDR3 sequences. In regard to this clonotype: Its antigen is unidentified.

Study-wide points: The study found these clonotypes also leading the CD3+CD56-NKG2C+ fraction in a few donors.

This clonotype originated in a man between 18 and 29 years old in good health. The sample was blood T cells: a sorted CD56 or NKG2C T cell subset, CD4+ or CD8+ T cells, or bulk PBMC T cells (not recorded which). The rearrangement uses TRBV2 and TRBJ1-5; without DNA, the TCRdb call of TRBD1 cannot be checked. CDR3 residues: CASRVDRERGQPQHF.